Ten or more counts support the clone carrying this T cell receptor beta chain. Its antigen is as yet unknown. The germline gives CDR1 DFQATT, CDR2 SNEGSKA (reference sequence). This CDR3 is built from 14 residues. V was pared by 6 bases and J by 9 bases, with 11 bases of the junction left unmatched. The data are from a study of response to subunit inactivated influenza vaccine. Findings and caveats of the study: The authors suggested that few new T cells are recruited per seasonal influenza vaccination.

TCRdb redid the calling of the RT-PCR reads with MiXCR, one entry per CDR3 protein. The sample consists of about 160,000 distinct CDR3 sequences, roughly a tenth of them appearing once. The chain employs TRBV20-1 and TRBJ1-6; 7 nucleotides line up with TRBD1. Here the sequenced sample was non-naive T cells sorted from PBMCs, taken roughly 46 days after vaccination. This receptor was taken from a man aged 45-60 years who received an inactivated influenza vaccine. The CDR3 DNA reads TGCAGTGCACGGACAGGAGGCGTGGGTTCACCCCTCCACTTT. Protein sequence: CSARTGGVGSPLHF.